This paragraph covers one T cell receptor (beta chain) sequence. Its matching antigen is unknown. The data belong to a study of cytomegalovirus exposure and HLA in healthy donors. Findings and limits, study-wide: Overall, around 150 TCR beta chains were annotated as cytomegalovirus-associated. Later findings reportedly placed an Asian-associated ancestry cluster below the roughly 700-donor mean for N-insertions. Most subjects' HLA-A and HLA-B alleles were reportedly predicted from TCR beta sequences.

Primers for the PCR totalled 60 Vbeta and 13 Jbeta. Measured with immunoSEQ multiplex PCR; TCRdb has only the in-frame clones, and not every one. The sample records 150,000 to 200,000 clones, around three quarters being singletons. V lost 1 base, J lost 12 bases, and 15 bases lay in between. This CDR3 spans 13 amino acids. CDR1 and CDR2 from the germline V gene are SGHAT and FQNNGV. The J gene is TRBJ2-5, the V gene TRBV11-2, with a tentative D call TRBD2 (6 bases). The sample comprised PBMCs. The TCR sequence derives from a woman aged 25 to 39 in good health and CMV-seropositive. The CDR3 DNA reads TGTGCCAGCAGCTTAGGGGAGGCCCAGGGAAAGTACTTC. Protein product: CASSLGEAQGKYF.